This T cell receptor beta chain was obtained from a study of identical twins (dated by TCRdb to about 2016). About the full investigation: To test whether fetal clonotypes persist, the study used deep sequencing on TCR alpha and beta repertoires from monozygotic twins, unrelated adults of various ages, and cord blood. To rule out contamination, the twin experiments were replicated at different times with different library preparation protocols.

As regards this clonotype: Its target antigen remains unknown. At one of its ends the junction is not consistent with the germline gene, which may arise from a read error.

Every donor was a healthy Caucasian. Reading from cysteine to phenylalanine, the CDR3 counts 15 amino acids. Here the CDR3 DNA is all that survives: 45 bases in frame from base 1. According to the germline V gene, CDR1 reads MDHEN and CDR2 reads SYDVKM. The library was made by 5' RACE. The instrument given in TCRdb is Illumina HiSeq 2000. Template switching introduced a universal primer binding site; the final cDNA contained a unique molecular identifier, enabling accurate counting of TCR cDNA molecules. First-strand cDNA for TCR alpha and beta chains was synthesized from specific primers in the conserved constant-segment region. To control for contamination, each cDNA library was double barcoded with a SMART-Mk sample barcode plus Illumina barcodes. TruSeq adapter sequences and Illumina sample barcodes were added in two successive PCR steps. The TCR alpha and beta cDNA libraries were sequenced on the Illumina HiSeq platform using custom primers. Per the original workflow: Raw reads were processed with MiGEC to extract unique molecular identifiers, and MiXCR was used to determine CDR3 positions. Recombination models were inferred per individual with the repgenHMM and IGoR tools using an EM algorithm. The analysis of shared clonotypes was done with the tcR package in R, with sharing normalized by the product of cloneset sizes. To study raw recombination free of thymic and clonal selection effects, out-of-frame nonproductive sequences were analyzed. TCRdb trimmed the raw reads at Q25, called clones with MiXCR and kept productive beta chains. Each CDR3 protein appears once, grouped with its most common genes and DNA. Clone size and V and J calls follow TCRdb, not the original study. The sample records approximately 1.8 million distinct CDR3 sequences, under 35% of which are singletons. The ten biggest clones cover about 0.3% of the sample.

Overall results and qualifications from the work: Compared with coincidental sharing between unrelated individuals, an excess of low generation-probability sequences was observed among out-of-frame TCR alpha sequences shared between twins. The excess sharing between twins in beta out-of-frame sequences was weaker because fewer shared sequences reduced the signal-to-noise ratio. Conclusions relied on cross-sectional statistical analysis, since the same donors could not be followed over many years. Zero-insertion analyses could be partly confounded by invariant T cells such as MAIT and iNKT, though diverse VJ usage argued against such confounding for most clonotypes. In monozygotic twins, out-of-frame TCR alpha sharing was systematically underestimated by recombination models, although the models agreed with sharing between unrelated individuals. Abundant cord blood beta clonotypes carried fewer insertions; young adult naive repertoires showed a weaker similar trend, while memory repertoires showed none.

Input material: cord blood. This TCR was recovered from a newborn girl in good health. In this chain, TRBV28 is recombined with TRBJ1-1, with the D segment identity uncertain. CDR3 protein: CASSLCSRLNTETFF. The DNA sequence reads TGTGCCAGCAGTTTATGTAGTAGACTCAACACTGAAACTTTCTTT.